This TCR beta chain was found in a study of regulatory T cells in long-lasting Graves disease. Study-wide points: Fewer public clonotypes were shared by new patients (approximately 1,000) than by persistent patients (roughly 2,500). Possibly, accuracy suffered from the small sample size. TRBV28, TRBJ1-2 and TRBJ2-5 were favored in persistent disease.

This clonotype was seen at least ten times. Its antigen is still unknown. Time point specified: newly diagnosed GD, antithyroid drugs for less than 3 months. The authors made the TCR library using RNA they extracted from PBMCs. In this cohort, patients came from an endocrinology department located in Xi'an, China. The authors built TCR beta libraries using iRepertoire HTBI primers and Arm-PCR of CDR3 regions. Each CDR3 protein is one row after TCRdb ran MiXCR on the multiplex PCR reads. The sample shows 300,000 to 450,000 distinct CDR3 sequences, roughly a sixth of them seen only once. This CDR3 contains 15 residues. Trimming removed 3 bases from V and 4 bases from J; junction bases left unmatched: 10. Germline V gene sequence: CDR1 DFQATT, CDR2 SNEGSKA (reference sequence).

This specimen consisted of peripheral blood mononuclear cells (PBMCs), obtained at new diagnosis, from a patient treated with antithyroid drugs. The sequence was obtained from a female donor with Graves disease. The chain is built from TRBV20-1 and TRBJ2-7; TRBD1 matches at 9 bases. The CDR3 spells CSARYRPGQGYEQYF. CDR3 coding DNA: TGCAGTGCTAGGTACCGCCCGGGACAGGGTTACGAGCAGTACTTC.